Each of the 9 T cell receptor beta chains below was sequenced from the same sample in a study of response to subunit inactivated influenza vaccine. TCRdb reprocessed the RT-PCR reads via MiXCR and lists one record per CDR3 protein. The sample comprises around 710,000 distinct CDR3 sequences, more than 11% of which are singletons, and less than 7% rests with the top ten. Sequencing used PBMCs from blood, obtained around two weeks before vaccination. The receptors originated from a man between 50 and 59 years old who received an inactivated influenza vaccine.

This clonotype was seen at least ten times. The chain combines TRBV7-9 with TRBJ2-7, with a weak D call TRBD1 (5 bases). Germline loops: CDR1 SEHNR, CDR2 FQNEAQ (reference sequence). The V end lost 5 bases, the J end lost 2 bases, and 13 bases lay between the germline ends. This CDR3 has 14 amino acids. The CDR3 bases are TGTGCCAGCAGCGTCTGGGGCGATACCTACGAGCAGTACTTC. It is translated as CASSVWGDTYEQYF.

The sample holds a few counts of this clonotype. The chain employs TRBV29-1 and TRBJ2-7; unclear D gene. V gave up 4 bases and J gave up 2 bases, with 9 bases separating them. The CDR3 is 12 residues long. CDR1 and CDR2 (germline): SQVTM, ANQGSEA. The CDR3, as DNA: TGCAGCGTTGCGGCCAGCGCCTACGAGCAGTACTTC. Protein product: CSVAASAYEQYF.

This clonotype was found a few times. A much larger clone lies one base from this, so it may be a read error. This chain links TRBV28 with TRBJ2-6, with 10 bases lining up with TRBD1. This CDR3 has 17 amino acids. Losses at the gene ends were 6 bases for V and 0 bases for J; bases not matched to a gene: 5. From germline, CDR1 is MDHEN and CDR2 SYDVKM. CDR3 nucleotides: TGTGCCAGCAGCGCCGGGACAGGGGTCTCTGGGGCCAACGTCCTGACTTTC. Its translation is CASSAGTGVSGANVLTF.

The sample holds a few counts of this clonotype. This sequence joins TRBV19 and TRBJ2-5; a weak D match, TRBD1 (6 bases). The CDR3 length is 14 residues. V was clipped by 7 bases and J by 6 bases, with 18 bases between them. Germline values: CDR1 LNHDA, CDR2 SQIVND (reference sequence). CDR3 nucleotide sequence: TGTGCCAGTAACCCCGCCCGGGACACGAAGACCCAGTACTTC. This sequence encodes CASNPARDTKTQYF.

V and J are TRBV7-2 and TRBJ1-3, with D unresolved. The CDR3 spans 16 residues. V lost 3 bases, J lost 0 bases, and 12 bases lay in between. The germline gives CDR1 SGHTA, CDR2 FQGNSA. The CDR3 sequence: CASSLGSLGSGNTIYF. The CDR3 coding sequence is TGTGCCAGCAGCTTGGGCTCACTTGGCTCTGGAAACACCATATATTTT.

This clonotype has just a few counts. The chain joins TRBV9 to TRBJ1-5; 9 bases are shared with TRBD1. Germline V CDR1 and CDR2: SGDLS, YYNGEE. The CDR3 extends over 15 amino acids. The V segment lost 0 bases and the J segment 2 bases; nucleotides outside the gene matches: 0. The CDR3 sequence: CASSVGTGGNQPQHF. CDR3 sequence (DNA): TGTGCCAGCAGCGTAGGGACAGGGGGCAATCAGCCCCAGCATTTT.

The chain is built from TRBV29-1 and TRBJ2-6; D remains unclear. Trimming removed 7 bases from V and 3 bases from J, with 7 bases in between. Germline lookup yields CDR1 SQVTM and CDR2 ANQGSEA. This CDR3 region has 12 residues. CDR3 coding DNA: TGCAGCGCCGCCTTTGGGGCCAACGTCCTGACTTTC. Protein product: CSAAFGANVLTF.

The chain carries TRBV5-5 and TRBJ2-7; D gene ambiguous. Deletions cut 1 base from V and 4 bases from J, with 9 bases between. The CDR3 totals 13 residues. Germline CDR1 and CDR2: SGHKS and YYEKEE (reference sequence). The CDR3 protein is CASSLWVSYEQYF. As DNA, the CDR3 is TGTGCCAGCAGCTTGTGGGTTTCGTACGAGCAGTACTTC.

CDR3 protein: CSAWDSPNQETQYF. CDR3 DNA sequence: TGCAGTGCGTGGGACTCCCCGAATCAAGAGACCCAGTACTTC. The genes are TRBV20-1 and TRBJ2-5, with D possibly TRBD2 on 6 matching bases. Trimming pared 6 bases from V and 2 bases from J, leaving 16 bases between. This CDR3 spans 14 amino acids. Germline V gene data show CDR1 as DFQATT and CDR2 as SNEGSKA (reference sequence).